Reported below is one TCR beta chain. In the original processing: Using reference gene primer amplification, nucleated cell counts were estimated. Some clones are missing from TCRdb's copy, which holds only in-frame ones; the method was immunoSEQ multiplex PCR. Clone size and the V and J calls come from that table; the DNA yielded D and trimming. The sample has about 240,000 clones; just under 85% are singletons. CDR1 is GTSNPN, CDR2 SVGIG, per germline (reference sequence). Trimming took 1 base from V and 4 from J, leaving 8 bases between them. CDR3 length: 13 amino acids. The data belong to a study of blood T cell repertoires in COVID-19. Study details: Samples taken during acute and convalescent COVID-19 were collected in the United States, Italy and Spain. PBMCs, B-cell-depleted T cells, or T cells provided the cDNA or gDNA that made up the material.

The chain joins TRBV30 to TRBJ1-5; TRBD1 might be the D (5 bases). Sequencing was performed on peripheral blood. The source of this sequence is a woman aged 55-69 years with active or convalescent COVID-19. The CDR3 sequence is CAWSAQGNQPQHF. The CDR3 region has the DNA TGTGCCTGGAGTGCGCAGGGAAATCAGCCCCAGCATTTT.